This entry lists 29 T cell receptor beta chains sequenced from one sample in a study of vaccination effects on CD4 cells after COVID-19. Repertoires were generated with immunoSEQ multiplex PCR, while TCRdb's copy carries only in-frame clones and drops some. Of 25,000 to 30,000 clones listed, roughly four fifths are singletons. The antigens these receptors bind are not known. Expansion with viral peptide pools was applied to antigen-specific CD4+ T cells by the ViraFEST assay prior to sequencing. A roughly 11-day culture period preceded the isolation of CD4+ T cells. Two doses of either BNT162b2 or mRNA-1273 were given to each participant. The specimen was CD4+ T cells from PBMCs cultured with HCoV-229E spike peptides, collected after COVID-19 vaccination. The receptors were sampled from a human donor who received a COVID-19 vaccine.

This clone was observed a handful of times. The J gene is TRBJ2-3, the V gene TRBV29-1; TRBD1 matches 10 bases. After removal of 7 bases from V and 6 bases from J, the junction contained 10 bases not matched to a gene. CDR3 length: 14 amino acids. The V gene's germline CDR1 is SQVTM and CDR2 ANQGSEA. The CDR3 DNA follows: TGCAGCGCCTCGTCCGGGACAGGGGCCGATACGCAGTATTTT. Its protein is CSASSGTGADTQYF.

The chain combines TRBV20-1 with TRBJ1-6; D is unclear. V lost 3 bases and J 0 bases, leaving 12 bases between the germline ends. Germline V gene data show CDR1 as DFQATT and CDR2 as SNEGSKA (reference sequence). The CDR3 has 16 residues. For the CDR3, the DNA is TGCAGTGCTAGTTACGGCAGGAGCTCCTATAATTCACCCCTCCACTTT. Translating gives CSASYGRSSYNSPLHF.

V is TRBV6-5 and J is TRBJ2-3; no clear D gene. The V gene's germline CDR1 is MNHEY and CDR2 SVGAGI. The CDR3 loop spans 11 amino acids. V was trimmed by 7 bases and J by 3 bases, leaving 5 bases between them. CDR3 sequence reads: CASTQTDTQYF. CDR3 bases: TGTGCCAGCACCCAAACAGATACGCAGTATTTT.

This clone has only a few counts. The V call is TRBV3-1 (or the pseudogene TRBV3-2), the J call TRBJ2-1, with TRBD1 matching 9 bases. Germline CDR1 reads LGHDT; CDR2 reads YNNKEL (reference sequence). Trimming at V came to 3 bases and at J to 0 bases, leaving 6 bases not matched to a gene. This CDR3 contains 17 residues. The CDR3 loop reads CASSQNRGRSSYNEQFF. The CDR3 region has the DNA TGTGCCAGCAGCCAGAACAGGGGGCGTTCCTCCTACAATGAGCAGTTCTTC.

V gene TRBV30 combines with J gene TRBJ2-1; TRBD1 or TRBD2 may be the D gene (6 bases each). This CDR3 spans 15 amino acids. Germline V CDR1 and CDR2: GTSNPN, SVGIG (reference sequence). V lost 6 bases, J lost 0 bases, and 15 bases lay in between. CDR3 DNA: TGTGCCTGTTCCCGTTCGGGGGCCTCCTACAATGAGCAGTTCTTC. The encoded protein is CACSRSGASYNEQFF.

The chain employs TRBV14 and TRBJ1-2, with D maybe TRBD1 (5 bases). There are 15 residues in the CDR3. Trimming cost V 1 base and J 1 base, with 10 bases left between them. The V gene's germline CDR1 is SGHDN and CDR2 FVKESK. The CDR3 loop is CASSQGDAFNYGYTF. In nucleotides, the CDR3 is TGTGCCAGCAGCCAAGGGGACGCCTTTAACTATGGCTACACCTTC. The entire variable domain, with the rest obtained from reference TRBV14 and TRBJ1-2, is as follows: EAGVTQFPSHSVIEKGQTVTLRCDPISGHDNLYWYRRVMGKEIKFLLHFVKESKQDESGMPNNRFLAERTGGTYSTLKVQPAELEDSGVYFCASSQGDAFNYGYTFGSGTRLTVV.

In this sample, this clone turned up a few times. V usage is TRBV24-1 and J usage is TRBJ1-4, with 11 bases identical to TRBD1. CDR1 KGHDR and CDR2 SFDVKD come from the germline V gene. V was clipped by 10 bases and J by 6 bases; unmatched bases: 3. The CDR3 length is 13 residues. CDR3 coding DNA: TGTGCCACGGGGGACAGGGGGGATGAAAAACTGTTTTTT. Amino acid sequence: CATGDRGDEKLFF.

The V gene is TRBV19, the J gene TRBJ2-4; tentatively, D is TRBD2 (5 bases). CDR3 length: 11 amino acids. Per the germline V gene, CDR1 is LNHDA and CDR2 is SQIVND (reference sequence). The CDR3 sequence is CATGVGNIQYF. The CDR3 coding sequence is TGTGCGACCGGGGTTGGAAACATTCAGTACTTC.

The V call is TRBV2, the J call TRBJ1-6; 7 nucleotides line up with TRBD1. This CDR3 region has 16 residues. V dropped 3 bases and J dropped 10; count of bases not matched to a gene: 12. In germline, CDR1 is SNHLY, CDR2 FYNNEI. As DNA, the CDR3 is TGTGCCAGCAGTGAGGGAAGAGGGGGCTTTGGGTCACCCCTCCACTTT. It translates to CASSEGRGGFGSPLHF.

The J gene is TRBJ2-3, the V gene TRBV5-1, with 10 bases that match TRBD1. The V and J ends lost 4 bases and 5 bases, in that order; junction bases with no gene match: 7. Germline V lookup: CDR1 SGHRS, CDR2 YFSETQ. This CDR3 has 15 residues. This CDR3 is CASSADRGGVDTQYF. The CDR3 DNA reads as TGCGCCAGCAGCGCGGACAGGGGGGGAGTAGATACGCAGTATTTT.

The chain combines TRBV3-1 (or the pseudogene TRBV3-2) with TRBJ2-1; a weak D match, TRBD2 (6 bases). The CDR3 runs to 15 residues. Germline CDR1 LGHDT, CDR2 YNNKEL (reference sequence). Trimming cost V 1 base and J 5 bases, with 12 bases left between them. Written as DNA, the CDR3 is TGTGCCAGCAGCCAAGTGGGACTTCTCAACAATGAGCAGTTCTTC. It encodes CASSQVGLLNNEQFF.

This clone showed up just a few times. CDR3 sequence (DNA): TGTGCCAGCAGCTTACCCCCCTTGGAGACCCAGTACTTC. It translates to CASSLPPLETQYF. The gene calls are TRBV7-9 and TRBJ2-5; D not resolved. Germline V lookup: CDR1 SEHNR, CDR2 FQNEAQ (reference sequence). Trimming removed 2 bases from V and 5 bases from J, with 9 bases in between. This CDR3 region has 13 residues.

The J gene is TRBJ1-5, the V gene TRBV6-5; D is ambiguous. CDR3 length: 12 amino acids. Germline V gene data show CDR1 as MNHEY and CDR2 as SVGAGI. V dropped 9 bases and J dropped 9 bases, with 15 bases sitting between them. The CDR3 nucleotides are TGTGCCAGTGAAAGGGTGGCGGGGCCCCAGCATTTT. Amino acid sequence: CASERVAGPQHF.

V is TRBV6-5 and J is TRBJ2-1; D is undetermined. Trimming took off 0 bases at V and 5 bases at J, with 5 bases between the two ends. From germline, CDR1 is MNHEY and CDR2 SVGAGI. The CDR3 runs 13 residues. The CDR3 DNA is TGTGCCAGCAGTTACTCGCCAGACAATGAGCAGTTCTTC. Protein: CASSYSPDNEQFF.

The rearrangement links TRBV5-1 to TRBJ1-6; D uncertain. The CDR3 spans 14 residues. Germline CDR1 SGHRS, CDR2 YFSETQ. Between the trimmed V and J ends, which lost 1 base and 7 bases, there was a span of 9 bases. CDR3 amino acids: CASSLQQQNSPLHF. In DNA form, the CDR3 reads TGCGCCAGCAGCTTGCAACAGCAGAATTCACCCCTCCACTTT.

The rearrangement links TRBV6-5 to TRBJ1-2, with 7 nucleotides matching TRBD1. Germline V gene lookup returns CDR1 MNHEY and CDR2 SVGAGI. The J segment lost 6 bases and the V segment lost 0 bases, leaving 7 bases of the junction unmatched. The CDR3 length is 15 residues. CDR3 residues: CASSYSWDRSNGYTF. The CDR3 nucleotides read TGTGCCAGCAGTTACTCCTGGGACAGATCCAATGGCTACACCTTC.

This chain links TRBV18 with TRBJ2-7; D may be TRBD2 (5 bases). The CDR3 extends over 17 amino acids. V lost 6 bases, J lost 6 bases, and 27 bases lay in between. Germline assignment: CDR1 KGHSH and CDR2 LQKENI. The CDR3 sequence: CASSRRTFEKRVPEQYF. In DNA, the CDR3 is TGTGCCAGCTCGCGCCGGACTTTCGAGAAGCGTGTCCCCGAGCAGTACTTC.

The gene calls are TRBV6-5 and TRBJ2-4; 10 bases are shared with TRBD1. Unmatched junction bases numbered 4, after V lost 8 bases and J lost 3 bases. Germline V gives CDR1 MNHEY, CDR2 SVGAGI. The CDR3 is made up of 14 amino acids. Here the CDR3 DNA reads TGTGCCAGCGTCGGGACAGGGGACAAAAACATTCAGTACTTC. It translates to CASVGTGDKNIQYF.

In this sample, this clone turned up a few times. The rearrangement joins TRBV19 to TRBJ2-1; 7 bases line up with TRBD1. The V gene end was trimmed by 4 bases and the J gene end by 0 bases; junction bases not matched to a gene: 3. The CDR3 has 15 amino acids. Germline CDR1 is LNHDA and CDR2 is SQIVND (reference sequence). The CDR3 nucleotides read TGTGCCAGTAGTAAACAGGGGAGCTCCTACAATGAGCAGTTCTTC. This gives the protein CASSKQGSSYNEQFF.

This chain uses TRBV27 with TRBJ2-6; 9 bases match TRBD2. Germline lookup yields CDR1 MNHEY and CDR2 SMNVEV (reference sequence). The CDR3 contains 17 residues. V was clipped by 5 bases and J by 1 base; unmatched bases: 6. CDR3 protein: CASSIAGALSGANVLTF. CDR3 coding DNA: TGTGCCAGCAGTATAGCGGGGGCACTTTCTGGGGCCAACGTCCTGACTTTC.

The J gene is TRBJ2-7, the V gene TRBV27; the D is unclear. CDR1 is MNHEY and CDR2 is SMNVEV in the germline V gene (reference sequence). V lost 6 bases and J 1 base, leaving 25 bases between the germline ends. CDR3 length equals 18 residues. The CDR3 protein is CASRKPRRSQFGSYEQYF. The CDR3 DNA reads as TGTGCCAGCAGAAAACCCCGCCGATCACAGTTTGGATCCTACGAGCAGTACTTC.

This clone has more than one count but fewer than ten. This chain joins TRBV7-7 and TRBJ2-5; no reliable D call. V gave up 4 bases and J gave up 1 base, with 13 bases separating them. Germline CDR1 SSHAT, CDR2 FNYEAQ (reference sequence). CDR3 length: 15 amino acids. DNA of the CDR3: TGTGCCAGCAGCTCTGGTCGAAAGATCCAAGAGACCCAGTACTTC. This translates into CASSSGRKIQETQYF.

The V gene is TRBV29-1, the J gene TRBJ1-2, with 8 bases matching TRBD1. Looked up from germline, CDR1 is SQVTM and CDR2 is ANQGSEA. The ends lost 1 base at V and 2 bases at J; junction bases unmatched: 0. CDR3 size: 13 residues. The CDR3 loop reads CSVEGTGNYGYTF. The CDR3 nucleotides read TGCAGCGTTGAAGGGACAGGGAACTATGGCTACACCTTC.

This clone was detected a few times. Written as DNA, the CDR3 is TGTGCCAGCAGCAAACTGCGCAGGGGGCAGGTCTATGGCTACACCTTC. Amino acid sequence: CASSKLRRGQVYGYTF. The V call is TRBV21-1, the J call TRBJ1-2; the table assigns TRBD1, which was not confirmed against the DNA. TRBV21-1 constitutes a pseudogene. The CDR3 is 16 amino acids.

The chain recombines TRBV19 with TRBJ2-7; possibly TRBD1 for D (6 bases). The CDR3 contains 14 residues. Germline CDR1 reads LNHDA; CDR2 reads SQIVND (reference sequence). The V and J ends lost 3 bases and 0 bases respectively, with 9 bases between them. The CDR3 is CASSIGGLSYEQYF. In DNA form, the CDR3 reads TGTGCCAGTAGTATTGGGGGCCTCTCCTACGAGCAGTACTTC.

The J gene is TRBJ2-5, the V gene TRBV25-1; the D gene could be TRBD1 or TRBD2 (6 bases each). Trimming took off 6 bases at V and 2 bases at J, with 10 bases between the two ends. The length of the CDR3 is 13 residues. Germline V gene data show CDR1 as MGHDK and CDR2 as SYGVNS. CDR3 sequence (DNA): TGTGCCAGCAGGAGGGGGGCTCAAGAGACCCAGTACTTC. The encoded protein is CASRRGAQETQYF.

This chain joins TRBV13 and TRBJ1-1, with D unresolved. The CDR3 is made up of 14 amino acids. Germline values: CDR1 PRHDT, CDR2 FYEKMQ (reference sequence). V shed 6 bases and J shed 7 bases, with 18 bases lying between them. The CDR3 coding sequence is TGTGCCAGCAGTCGAGGAAGGCCCCCCAGTGAAGCTTTCTTT. Its translation is CASSRGRPPSEAFF.

V and J are TRBV29-1 and TRBJ1-1; D possibly corresponds to TRBD1 (6 bases). V lost 6 bases and J 4 bases, leaving 12 bases between the germline ends. The CDR3 is made up of 12 amino acids. CDR1 SQVTM and CDR2 ANQGSEA come from the germline V gene. Here the CDR3 reads CSVERGPTEAFF. DNA of the CDR3: TGCAGCGTCGAACGGGGGCCCACTGAAGCTTTCTTT. The full variable domain, in which reference TRBV29-1 and TRBJ1-1 provide the parts outside the CDR3, is SAVISQKPSRDICQRGTSLTIQCQVDSQVTMMFWYRQQPGQSLTLIATANQGSEATYESGFVIDKFPISRPNLTFSTLTVSNMSPEDSSIYLCSVERGPTEAFFGQGTRLTVV.

The V call is TRBV10-2, the J call TRBJ1-6, with D tentatively TRBD1 (6 bases). V dropped 7 bases and J dropped 9 bases, with 22 bases sitting between them. CDR1 and CDR2 (germline): WSHSY, SAAADI. This CDR3 region has 16 residues. CDR3 nucleotide sequence: TGCGCCAGCACGAACAGGGCAGGGCAACAAATTTCACCCCTCCACTTT. Translating gives CASTNRAGQQISPLHF.